One and the same sample provided the 8 T cell receptor beta chains below, sequenced in a study of shared clonotypes between healthy human individuals. Data came from immunoSEQ multiplex PCR; TCRdb stores just in-frame clones and leaves some out. Among approximately 2.1 million clones listed, over 85% were seen once. Sequencing was done on a sample of naive CD4+ T cells from PBMCs. Regarding subset: CD45RA+ positively selected. Every receptor here comes from a man younger than 35 in good health. Some clones in this sample may be carry-over from other donors' samples.

V gene TRBV4-1 combines with J gene TRBJ2-3; 13 positions agree with TRBD2. CDR1 and CDR2 from the germline V gene are MGHRA and YSYEKL. V trimming: 4 bases; J trimming: 0 bases; junction bases outside the gene matches: 10. This CDR3 is 19 amino acids long. The CDR3 region is CASSRTTSGRAGSTDTQYF. In DNA form, the CDR3 reads TGCGCCAGCAGCCGAACCACTAGCGGGAGGGCCGGGAGCACAGATACGCAGTATTTT.

This clone was observed a single time. The chain joins TRBV5-4 to TRBJ1-3; TRBD1 aligns across 8 bases. V shed 3 bases, J shed 0 bases, and the junction held 2 bases outside the gene matches. CDR1 is SGHNT and CDR2 is YYREEE in the germline V gene (reference sequence). The CDR3 runs to 15 residues. The CDR3 sequence is CASSSGTGSGNTIYF. Here the CDR3 DNA reads TGTGCCAGCAGCTCCGGGACAGGCTCTGGAAACACCATATATTTT.

J is TRBJ2-7 and V is TRBV5-1; no clear D. The CDR3 extends over 15 amino acids. Germline V CDR1 and CDR2: SGHRS, YFSETQ. V lost 0 bases and J lost 6, with 16 bases in between. The CDR3 sequence: CASSLESGVFGEQYF. In DNA, the CDR3 is TGCGCCAGCAGCTTGGAGAGTGGGGTTTTTGGCGAGCAGTACTTC. Full variable domain (missing parts from reference TRBV5-1 and TRBJ2-7): KAGVTQTPRYLIKTRGQQVTLSCSPISGHRSVSWYQQTPGQGLQFLFEYFSETQRNKGNFPGRFSGRQFSNSRSEMNVSTLELGDSALYLCASSLESGVFGEQYFGPGTRLTVT.

This clone was seen only a few times. Other nucleotide sequences from this sample produce the same CDR3. The chain is built from TRBV4-1 and TRBJ1-5, with D unresolved. Trimming cost V 0 bases and J 3 bases, with 6 bases left between them. CDR1 is MGHRA and CDR2 is YSYEKL in the germline V gene. The CDR3 totals 14 residues. The CDR3 loop reads CASSQDSPNQPQHF. CDR3 coding DNA: TGCGCCAGCAGCCAAGACAGCCCCAATCAGCCCCAGCATTTT.

The chain's CDR3 is CASSSQRNQPQHF. CDR3 in DNA: TGTGCCAGCAGCTCACAACGAAATCAGCCCCAGCATTTT. This chain links TRBV7-2 with TRBJ1-5, with D unresolved. Germline-derived CDR1 and CDR2 are SGHTA and FQGNSA. This CDR3 region has 13 residues. Trimming stripped 4 bases from V and 4 bases from J, with 8 bases between. Full variable domain (rest looked up from reference TRBV7-2 and TRBJ1-5): GAGVSQSPSNKVTEKGKDVELRCDPISGHTALYWYRQSLGQGLEFLIYFQGNSAPDKSGLPSDRFSAERTGGSVSTLTIQRTQQEDSAVYLCASSSQRNQPQHFGDGTRLSIL.

This chain uses TRBV7-3 with TRBJ2-2; a possible D gene is TRBD2 (5 bases). Germline V gives CDR1 SGHTA, CDR2 FQGTGA. This CDR3 is 16 amino acids long. V dropped 5 bases and J dropped 9 bases, with 22 bases sitting between them. CDR3 in amino acids: CASSRSSDGIRRELFF. The CDR3 DNA follows: TGTGCCAGCAGCCGGAGTTCGGACGGGATTCGACGGGAGCTGTTTTTT. Using reference TRBV7-3 and TRBJ2-2 for the parts outside the CDR3, the full variable domain is GAGVSQTPSNKVTEKGKYVELRCDPISGHTALYWYRQSLGQGPEFLIYFQGTGAADDSGLPNDRFFAVRPEGSVSTLKIQRTERGDSAVYLCASSRSSDGIRRELFFGEGSRLTVL.

The CDR3 loop reads CASSPTGINIQYF. DNA for the CDR3: TGTGCCAGCAGCCCGACAGGGATAAACATTCAGTACTTC. This chain uses TRBV6-6 with TRBJ2-4; 7 bases line up with TRBD1. Germline V CDR1 and CDR2: MNHNY, SVGAGI (reference sequence). The CDR3 sequence is 13 residues long. Trimming removed 6 bases from V and 6 bases from J; junction bases left unmatched: 5.

This rearrangement joins TRBV7-9 to TRBJ1-1; D is undetermined. Trimming left V 5 bases short and J 6 bases short, with 16 bases between. The CDR3 is made up of 14 amino acids. Per germline, CDR1 SEHNR and CDR2 FQNEAQ (reference sequence). The CDR3: CASSRGFPGAEAFF. The CDR3 DNA reads as TGTGCCAGCAGCCGAGGTTTCCCGGGCGCTGAAGCTTTCTTT.